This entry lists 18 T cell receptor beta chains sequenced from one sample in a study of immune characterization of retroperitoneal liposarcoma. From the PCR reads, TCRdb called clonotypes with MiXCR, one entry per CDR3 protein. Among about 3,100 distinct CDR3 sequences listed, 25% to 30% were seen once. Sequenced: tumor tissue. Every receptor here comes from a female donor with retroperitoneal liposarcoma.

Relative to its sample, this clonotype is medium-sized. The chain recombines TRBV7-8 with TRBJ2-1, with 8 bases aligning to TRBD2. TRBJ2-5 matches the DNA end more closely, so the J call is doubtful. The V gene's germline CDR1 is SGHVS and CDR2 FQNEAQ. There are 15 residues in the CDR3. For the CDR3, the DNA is TGTGCCAGCAGCTTAAGCGTGGAAACGGGGGGGGTCCAGTACTTC. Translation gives CASSLSVETGGVQYF.

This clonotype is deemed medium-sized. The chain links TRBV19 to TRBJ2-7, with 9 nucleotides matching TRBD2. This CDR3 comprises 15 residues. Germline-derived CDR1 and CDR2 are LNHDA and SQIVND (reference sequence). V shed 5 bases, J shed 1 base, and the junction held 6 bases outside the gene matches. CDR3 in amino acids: CASSLTSGYSYEQYF. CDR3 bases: TGTGCCAGTAGTTTGACTAGCGGATATTCCTACGAGCAGTACTTC.

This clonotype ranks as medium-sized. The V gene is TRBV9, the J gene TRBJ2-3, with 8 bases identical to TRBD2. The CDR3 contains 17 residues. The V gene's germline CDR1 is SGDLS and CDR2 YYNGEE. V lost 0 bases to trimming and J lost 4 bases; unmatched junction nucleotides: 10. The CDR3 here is CASSVDLRTAGADTQYF. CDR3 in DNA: TGTGCCAGCAGCGTAGATCTTCGGACAGCGGGGGCAGATACGCAGTATTTT.

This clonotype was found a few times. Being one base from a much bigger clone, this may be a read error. The CDR3 here is CASSFPGDGNEQYF. CDR3 nucleotide sequence: TGTGCCAGCAGTTTTCCGGGAGATGGCAATGAGCAGTACTTC. The V gene is TRBV12-3 or TRBV12-4, the J gene TRBJ2-5, with D perhaps matching TRBD2 (6 bases). V shed 3 bases and J shed 11 bases, with 19 bases lying between them. The CDR3 has 14 residues.

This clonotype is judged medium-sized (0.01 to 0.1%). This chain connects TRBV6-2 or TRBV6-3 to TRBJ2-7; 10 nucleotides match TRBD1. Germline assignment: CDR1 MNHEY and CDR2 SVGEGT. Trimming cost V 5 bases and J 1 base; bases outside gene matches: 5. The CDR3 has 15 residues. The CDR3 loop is CASSRPGQGSYEQYF. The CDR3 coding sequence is TGTGCCAGCAGTCGGCCGGGACAGGGGTCCTACGAGCAGTACTTC.

CDR3 sequence: CASSYSITGFPDTQYF. In DNA, the CDR3 is TGTGCCAGCAGTTACTCGATAACAGGATTTCCAGATACGCAGTATTTT. The chain combines TRBV6-6 with TRBJ2-3; D might be TRBD1 (5 bases). The CDR3 sequence is 16 residues long. Trimming shortened V by 0 bases and J by 4 bases, and 14 bases separated the two germline ends. The germline CDR1 and CDR2 sequences are MNHNY and SVGAGI (reference sequence).

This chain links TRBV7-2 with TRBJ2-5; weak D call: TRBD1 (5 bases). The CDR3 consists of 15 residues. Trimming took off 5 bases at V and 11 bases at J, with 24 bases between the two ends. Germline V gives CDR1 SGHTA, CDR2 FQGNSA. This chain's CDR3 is CASSPPGNLYNEQYF. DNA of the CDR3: TGTGCCAGCAGCCCCCCAGGGAACCTATACAATGAGCAGTACTTC.

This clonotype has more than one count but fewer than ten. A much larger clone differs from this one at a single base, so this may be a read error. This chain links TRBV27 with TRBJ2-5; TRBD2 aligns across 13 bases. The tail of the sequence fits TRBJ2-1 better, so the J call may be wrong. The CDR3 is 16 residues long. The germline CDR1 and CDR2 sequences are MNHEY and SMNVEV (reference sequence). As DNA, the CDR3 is TGTGCCAGCAGTTTAAGACTAGCGGGAGGTCGCTACGAGCAGTTCTTC. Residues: CASSLRLAGGRYEQFF.

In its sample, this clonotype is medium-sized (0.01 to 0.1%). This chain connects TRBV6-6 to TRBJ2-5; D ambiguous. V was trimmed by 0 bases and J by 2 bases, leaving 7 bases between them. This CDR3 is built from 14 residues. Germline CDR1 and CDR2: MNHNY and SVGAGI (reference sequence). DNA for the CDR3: TGTGCCAGCAGTTACTCGAGTGCACAAGAGACCCAGTACTTC. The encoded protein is CASSYSSAQETQYF.

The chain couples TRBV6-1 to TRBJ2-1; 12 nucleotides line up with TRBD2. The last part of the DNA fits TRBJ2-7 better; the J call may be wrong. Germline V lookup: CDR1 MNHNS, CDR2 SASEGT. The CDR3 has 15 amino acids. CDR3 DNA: TGTGCCAGCAGTGAACGACTAGCGGGAGCGTACGAGCAGTACTTC. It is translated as CASSERLAGAYEQYF.

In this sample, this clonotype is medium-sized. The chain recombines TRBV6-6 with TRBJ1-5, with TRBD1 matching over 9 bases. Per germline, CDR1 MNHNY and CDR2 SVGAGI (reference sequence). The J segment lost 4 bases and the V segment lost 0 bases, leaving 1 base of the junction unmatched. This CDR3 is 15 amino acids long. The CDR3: CASSYSGTGNQPQHF. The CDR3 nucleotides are TGTGCCAGCAGTTACTCGGGGACAGGGAATCAGCCCCAGCATTTT.

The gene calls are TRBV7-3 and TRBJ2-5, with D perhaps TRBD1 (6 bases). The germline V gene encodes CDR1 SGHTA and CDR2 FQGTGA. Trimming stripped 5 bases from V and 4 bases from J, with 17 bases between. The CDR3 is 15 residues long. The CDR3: CASSPGPGDPETQYF. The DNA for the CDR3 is TGTGCCAGCAGCCCTGGCCCAGGGGATCCAGAGACCCAGTACTTC.

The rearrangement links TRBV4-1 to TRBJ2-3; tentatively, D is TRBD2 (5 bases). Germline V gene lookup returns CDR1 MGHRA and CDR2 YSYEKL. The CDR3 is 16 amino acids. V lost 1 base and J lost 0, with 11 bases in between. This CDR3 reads CASSQVWLASTDTQYF. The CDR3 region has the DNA TGCGCCAGCAGCCAAGTTTGGCTAGCTAGCACAGATACGCAGTATTTT.

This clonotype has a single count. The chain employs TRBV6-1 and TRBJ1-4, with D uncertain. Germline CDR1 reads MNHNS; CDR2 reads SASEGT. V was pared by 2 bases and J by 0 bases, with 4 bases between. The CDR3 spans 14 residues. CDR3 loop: CASSETSTNEKLFF. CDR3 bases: TGTGCCAGCAGTGAAACATCAACTAATGAAAAACTGTTTTTT.

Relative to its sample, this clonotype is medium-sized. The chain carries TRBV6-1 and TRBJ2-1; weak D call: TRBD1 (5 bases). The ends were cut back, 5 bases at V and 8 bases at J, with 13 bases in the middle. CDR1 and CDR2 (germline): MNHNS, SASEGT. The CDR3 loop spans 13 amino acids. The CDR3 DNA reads TGTGCCAGCAGTCAGGGAATCGGATATGAGCAGTTCTTC. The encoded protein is CASSQGIGYEQFF.

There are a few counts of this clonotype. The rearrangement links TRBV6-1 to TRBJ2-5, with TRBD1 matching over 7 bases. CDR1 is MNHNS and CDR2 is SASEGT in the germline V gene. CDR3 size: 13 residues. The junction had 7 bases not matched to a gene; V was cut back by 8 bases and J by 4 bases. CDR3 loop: CASVWTGRETQYF. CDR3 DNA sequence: TGTGCCAGCGTCTGGACAGGACGAGAGACCCAGTACTTC.

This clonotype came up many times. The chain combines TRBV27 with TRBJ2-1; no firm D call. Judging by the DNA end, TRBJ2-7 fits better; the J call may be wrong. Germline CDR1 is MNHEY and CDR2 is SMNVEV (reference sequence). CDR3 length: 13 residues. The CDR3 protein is CASSFGEHYEQYF. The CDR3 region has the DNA TGTGCCAGCAGTTTTGGTGAGCACTACGAGCAGTACTTC.

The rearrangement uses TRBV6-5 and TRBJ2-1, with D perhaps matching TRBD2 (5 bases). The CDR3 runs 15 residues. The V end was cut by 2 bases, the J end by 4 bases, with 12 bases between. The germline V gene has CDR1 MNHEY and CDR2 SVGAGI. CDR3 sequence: CASSYEGRGYNEQFF. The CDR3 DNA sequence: TGTGCCAGCAGTTACGAAGGGAGAGGGTACAATGAGCAGTTCTTC.